This entry lists 5 T cell receptor beta chains sequenced from one sample in a study of cytomegalovirus exposure and HLA in healthy donors. This PCR relied on a set of 60 Vbeta primers and 13 Jbeta primers. The method was immunoSEQ multiplex PCR; TCRdb's version includes in-frame clones alone and lacks a portion of them. The sample has 35,000 to 45,000 clones, more than 70% seen once. The sequencing sample was made of PBMCs. Receptor source: a woman younger than 45 in good health and CMV-seropositive.

The genes are TRBV5-1 and TRBJ1-1, with 8 bases matching TRBD1. V trimming: 5 bases; J trimming: 3 bases; junction bases outside the gene matches: 3. Germline V gene lookup returns CDR1 SGHRS and CDR2 YFSETQ. The CDR3 has 13 amino acids. In DNA form, the CDR3 reads TGCGCCAGCAGTTTGACAGGGGACACTGAAGCTTTCTTT. This sequence encodes CASSLTGDTEAFF. Looking up the rest from reference TRBV5-1 and TRBJ1-1 gives the full variable domain: KAGVTQTPRYLIKTRGQQVTLSCSPISGHRSVSWYQQTPGQGLQFLFEYFSETQRNKGNFPGRFSGRQFSNSRSEMNVSTLELGDSALYLCASSLTGDTEAFFGQGTRLTVV.

The table lists this clone with a count of one. This rearrangement joins TRBV6-5 to TRBJ1-5; 9 bases are shared with TRBD1. Germline values: CDR1 MNHEY, CDR2 SVGAGI. With 6 bases clipped from V and 1 base from J, the junction kept 4 bases outside the gene matches. The CDR3 sequence is 15 residues long. The CDR3 sequence is CASSRDRGSNQPQHF. CDR3 DNA sequence: TGTGCCAGCAGCCGCGACAGGGGGAGCAATCAGCCCCAGCATTTT.

This chain joins TRBV6-5 and TRBJ1-5; D is possibly TRBD1 (5 bases). Germline V CDR1 and CDR2: MNHEY, SVGAGI. Trimming removed 0 bases at V and 5 bases at J, with 14 bases between. The CDR3 covers 16 residues. The CDR3 region is CASSYSPIGGDQPQHF. The DNA of the CDR3 is TGTGCCAGCAGTTACTCACCAATCGGGGGGGATCAGCCCCAGCATTTT.

This clone has only a few counts. Other nucleotide sequences in the sample specify the same CDR3. V is TRBV6-5 and J is TRBJ2-1; 9 positions agree with TRBD2. Germline V lookup: CDR1 MNHEY, CDR2 SVGAGI. The CDR3 is 15 amino acids. V trimming: 2 bases; J trimming: 5 bases; junction bases outside the gene matches: 4. CDR3 residues: CASSYGRGGHNEQFF. DNA of the CDR3: TGTGCCAGCAGTTACGGGCGGGGGGGACACAATGAGCAGTTCTTC.

In its sample, this clone was seen a few times. The rearrangement links TRBV5-5 to TRBJ2-3, with 8 bases identical to TRBD2. V shed 2 bases and J 2 bases; nucleotides not matched to a gene: 7. The CDR3 extends over 16 amino acids. The germline V gene encodes CDR1 SGHKS and CDR2 YYEKEE (reference sequence). CDR3 protein: CASSLGAGVNTDTQYF. DNA for the CDR3: TGTGCCAGCAGCTTAGGAGCGGGGGTAAACACAGATACGCAGTATTTT.